This T cell receptor beta chain was identified during a study of regulatory T cells in long-lasting Graves disease. For the study at large: Over 5 years of antithyroid drugs with positive TSH receptor antibodies was taken to mean persistent Graves' disease. Whole-study results and caveats: New patients shared fewer public clonotypes (around 880) than persistent patients did (over 2,500).

The time point is: persistent/refractory GD, antithyroid drugs over 5 years with positive TRAb. PBMCs provided the RNA from which the TCR library was made. It was American Thyroid Association guidelines that determined Graves' disease diagnosis. Staff drew about 8.9 milliliters of peripheral blood into EDTA tubes. The CDR3 is 12 residues long. The V gene's germline CDR1 is SEHNR and CDR2 FQNEAQ (reference sequence). Trimming cost V 2 bases and J 8 bases, with 9 bases left between them. In its sample, this clonotype was seen a few times. Its cognate antigen is unknown. The authors built TCR beta libraries using iRepertoire HTBI primers and Arm-PCR of CDR3 regions. In TCRdb, the multiplex PCR reads were re-called with MiXCR into one record per CDR3 protein. Here the sample spans about 430,000 distinct CDR3 sequences, 21% being singletons.

The TCR was taken from a female donor with Graves disease. The input for sequencing was peripheral blood mononuclear cells (PBMCs), taken when the disease was refractory, from a patient treated with antithyroid drugs. V and J are TRBV7-9 and TRBJ1-2; maybe TRBD1 (5 bases). CDR3 protein: CASSLRGTGYTF. CDR3 in DNA: TGTGCCAGCAGCTTACGGGGGACCGGCTACACCTTC.